This TCR beta chain is from a study of spatial heterogeneity in lung cancer. This clonotype was seen repeatedly, ten times or more. Time point of the sample: sample taken at primary tumor resection. CDR1 SNHLY and CDR2 FYNNEI come from the germline V gene. J was trimmed by 6 bases and V by 5 bases; bases with no gene match: 13. This CDR3 has 16 amino acids. Individual TCR cDNA molecules each bore their own unique molecular identifier. From the 5' RACE reads, TCRdb called clonotypes with MiXCR, one entry per CDR3 protein. Of around 40,000 distinct CDR3 sequences listed, around 5% are singletons. This specimen was PBMCs, taken at surgery. The sequence derives from a female donor with early-stage non-small cell lung cancer. The rearrangement joins TRBV2 to TRBJ1-5; 7 bases align to TRBD1. This CDR3 reads CASSHRGPDIFQPQHF. CDR3 in DNA: TGTGCCAGCAGTCACAGGGGTCCCGATATATTTCAGCCCCAGCATTTT.